This note documents a single TCR beta chain sequence. As yet, its antigen is unknown. The investigators reverse transcribed all of the isolated RNA, so they sequenced expressed TCRB transcripts. This table comes from immunoSEQ multiplex PCR, and its TCRdb copy is limited to in-frame clones, with some not included. Among under 450,000 clones listed, approximately 14% were seen once. Every donor had blood drawn once into heparin, roughly 120 mL on average. CD4+ naive, central memory, regulatory and stem cell-like memory subsets were isolated by sorting on CD45RO/CCR7/CD25/CD127/CD95/CD27. The CDR3 has 11 amino acids. The V gene's germline CDR1 is MNHEY and CDR2 SMNVEV (reference sequence). Deletions cut 6 bases from V and 7 bases from J, with 9 bases between. This entry comes from a study of beta chain features in type 1 diabetes. For the study at large: Sorted cell examination encompassed 85 million to 140 million cells across all samples.

Findings of the study overall: Reduced insertions and increased deletions marked VDJ junctions in type 1 diabetes patients.

What was sequenced was naive CD4+ T cells from blood. The receptor's source is a man in his thirties or forties in good health. The chain combines TRBV27 with TRBJ2-5; D gene unclear. The CDR3 sequence: CASRSLVTQYF. Written as DNA, the CDR3 is TGTGCCAGCAGAAGCCTCGTGACCCAGTACTTC.